Each of the 28 T cell receptor beta chains below was sequenced from the same sample in a study of T cell responses to AZD1222 COVID-19 vaccine. Libraries were prepared by immunoSEQ multiplex PCR; TCRdb keeps only in-frame clonotypes and omits some of them. Of about 150,000 clones in the sample, approximately 90% were seen once. The sequencing used peripheral blood, collected after recovery from COVID-19. The receptors stem from an adult who had recovered from COVID-19.

This rearrangement joins TRBV5-4 to TRBJ2-1, with D perhaps matching TRBD2 (5 bases). The V and J ends lost 1 base and 2 bases respectively, with 13 bases between them. Germline V gene data show CDR1 as SGHNT and CDR2 as YYREEE (reference sequence). The CDR3 has 16 residues. This CDR3 reads CASSLSVGEAYNEQFF. CDR3 sequence (DNA): TGTGCCAGCAGCTTGAGTGTGGGAGAGGCCTACAATGAGCAGTTCTTC.

The rearrangement uses TRBV19 and TRBJ1-5; D is possibly TRBD1 (6 bases). Germline CDR1 is LNHDA and CDR2 is SQIVND (reference sequence). The germline V and J ends were trimmed by 5 bases and 2 bases, with 16 bases remaining between them. This CDR3 comprises 16 residues. CDR3 coding DNA: TGTGCCAGTAGTTTCATCGGGGACATGGGCAATCAGCCCCAGCATTTT. This translates into CASSFIGDMGNQPQHF.

The chain joins TRBV10-3 to TRBJ2-5, with unresolved D. Trimming left V 0 bases short and J 1 base short, with 6 bases between. Germline CDR1 reads ENHRY; CDR2 reads SYGVKD. CDR3 size: 14 residues. For the CDR3, the DNA is TGTGCCATCAGTGAGTCCCACGGCCAAGAGACCCAGTACTTC. This encodes CAISESHGQETQYF.

This rearrangement joins TRBV6-5 to TRBJ2-2; maybe TRBD2 (7 bases). V was clipped by 2 bases and J by 3 bases, with 13 bases between them. Germline CDR1 is MNHEY and CDR2 is SVGAGI. This CDR3 region has 16 residues. Here the CDR3 DNA reads TGTGCCAGCAGTTACGGGTTCGGGGGGCACACCGGGGAGCTGTTTTTT. This sequence encodes CASSYGFGGHTGELFF.

The chain employs TRBV28 and TRBJ1-2; 8 positions match TRBD1. J was trimmed by 4 bases and V by 6 bases; bases with no gene match: 22. Looked up from germline, CDR1 is MDHEN and CDR2 is SYDVKM. This CDR3 has 19 amino acids. This CDR3 reads CASRTTPGQVPPSGYGYTF. For the CDR3, the DNA is TGTGCCAGCAGGACAACCCCGGGACAGGTACCTCCCTCTGGCTATGGCTACACCTTC.

The chain links TRBV2 to TRBJ1-2; 11 bases line up with TRBD1. With V trimmed by 6 bases and J by 3 bases, 6 bases remained unmatched. The CDR3 length is 15 residues. CDR1 is SNHLY, CDR2 FYNNEI, per germline. In nucleotides, the CDR3 is TGTGCCAGCAGCCCTGGACAGGGGGCTTACTATGGCTACACCTTC. Translated: CASSPGQGAYYGYTF.

The V gene is TRBV5-6, the J gene TRBJ1-1; D is unresolved. The V gene lost 2 bases and the J gene lost 1 base, with 3 bases spanning the gap. Germline lookup yields CDR1 SGHDT and CDR2 YYEEEE. The CDR3 is 12 residues long. The CDR3 spells CASSFENTEAFF. DNA for the CDR3: TGTGCCAGCAGCTTCGAGAACACTGAAGCTTTCTTT.

The chain has TRBV15 and TRBJ2-7, with 12 bases identical to TRBD1. The germline gives CDR1 LNHNV, CDR2 YYDKDF (reference sequence). J gave up 5 bases and V 4 bases, and 6 bases lay outside the gene matches. CDR3 size: 15 residues. The DNA of the CDR3 is TGTGCCACCAGCACCCGGGACAGGGGGCCCCACGAGCAGTACTTC. Protein product: CATSTRDRGPHEQYF.

V is TRBV7-9 and J is TRBJ1-1; TRBD1 might be the D (5 bases). The CDR3 runs 12 residues. Germline V gives CDR1 SEHNR, CDR2 FQNEAQ (reference sequence). V was trimmed by 2 bases and J by 10 bases, leaving 11 bases between them. CDR3 in DNA: TGTGCCAGCAGCTTAAGTGAGGGGTTAGCTTTCTTT. Translating gives CASSLSEGLAFF. Variable domain in full (rest from reference TRBV7-9 and TRBJ1-1): DTGVSQNPRHKITKRGQNVTFRCDPISEHNRLYWYRQTLGQGPEFLTYFQNEAQLEKSRLLSDRFSAERPKGSFSTLEIQRTEQGDSAMYLCASSLSEGLAFFGQGTRLTVV.

This clone has a handful of counts. V and J are TRBV5-4 and TRBJ1-4, with a possible D match to TRBD1 (5 bases). The CDR3 consists of 13 residues. The ends were cut back, 4 bases at V and 7 bases at J, with 11 bases in the middle. Germline lookup yields CDR1 SGHNT and CDR2 YYREEE (reference sequence). The CDR3 protein is CASSPSQGEKLFF. The CDR3 bases are TGTGCCAGCAGCCCTTCGCAGGGTGAAAAACTGTTTTTT.

The chain carries TRBV5-4 and TRBJ1-2; the D gene is possibly TRBD1 (6 bases). CDR1 SGHNT and CDR2 YYREEE come from the germline V gene (reference sequence). CDR3 length: 14 residues. The V end lost 5 bases, the J end lost 4 bases, and 15 bases lay between the germline ends. CDR3: CASSSSQGSYGYTF. CDR3 bases: TGTGCCAGCAGTTCCTCACAGGGCAGCTATGGCTACACCTTC.

The chain has TRBV7-2 and TRBJ1-3; D gene unclear. The CDR3 runs to 13 residues. Trimming cost V 1 base and J 8 bases, with 9 bases left between them. Germline V gene lookup returns CDR1 SGHTA and CDR2 FQGNSA. CDR3 coding DNA: TGTGCCAGCAGCTTAGGACCCGGAGACACCATATATTTT. It encodes CASSLGPGDTIYF.

The genes are TRBV9 and TRBJ1-1; weak D call: TRBD1 (6 bases). CDR3 length equals 15 residues. Germline V gene lookup returns CDR1 SGDLS and CDR2 YYNGEE. The V end was cut by 0 bases, the J end by 4 bases, with 13 bases between. CDR3 sequence (DNA): TGTGCCAGCAGCGTAGGGGGGGCGGGTGGCACTGAAGCTTTCTTT. Protein product: CASSVGGAGGTEAFF.

The chain couples TRBV3-1 (or the pseudogene TRBV3-2) to TRBJ2-7, with D tentatively TRBD2 (7 bases). The CDR3 is 15 residues long. Germline lookup yields CDR1 LGHDT and CDR2 YNNKEL (reference sequence). V was trimmed by 4 bases and J by 0 bases, leaving 13 bases between them. CDR3 residues: CASSRGGARSYEQYF. The CDR3 DNA is TGTGCCAGCAGCCGAGGGGGGGCTCGCTCCTACGAGCAGTACTTC.

This rearrangement joins TRBV9 to TRBJ2-1, with 10 bases aligning to TRBD2. With V trimmed by 4 bases and J by 3 bases, 4 bases remained unmatched. The CDR3 has 15 residues. CDR1 is SGDLS and CDR2 is YYNGEE in the germline V gene. Written as DNA, the CDR3 is TGTGCCAGCAGCCCAGGACTAGCGGACTACAATGAGCAGTTCTTC. The encoded protein is CASSPGLADYNEQFF.

This clone came up many times. The chain links TRBV5-6 to TRBJ1-2; D ambiguous. The CDR3 runs 14 residues. Germline loops: CDR1 SGHDT, CDR2 YYEEEE. V lost 4 bases and J lost 4, with 14 bases in between. CDR3: CASSPVGSVYGYTF. CDR3 DNA: TGTGCCAGCAGCCCAGTTGGGTCGGTCTATGGCTACACCTTC.

The rearrangement uses TRBV6-1 and TRBJ1-1; D call uncertain. The V gene's germline CDR1 is MNHNS and CDR2 SASEGT. The V end was cut by 2 bases, the J end by 10 bases, with 8 bases between. The CDR3 is made up of 11 amino acids. In nucleotides, the CDR3 is TGTGCCAGCAGTGAACAAGGTGGAGCTTTCTTT. This encodes CASSEQGGAFF.

This clone was detected only once. The chain couples TRBV7-8 to TRBJ1-4; D gene unclear. The V gene lost 4 bases and the J gene lost 0 bases, with 15 bases spanning the gap. The CDR3 loop spans 17 amino acids. Germline V gene sequence: CDR1 SGHVS, CDR2 FQNEAQ. CDR3 protein: CASSYRGSGATNEKLFF. For the CDR3, the DNA is TGTGCCAGCAGCTACAGAGGGAGTGGTGCAACTAATGAAAAACTGTTTTTT.

The genes are TRBV7-2 and TRBJ2-7; 8 bases line up with TRBD2. J was trimmed by 3 bases and V by 0 bases; bases with no gene match: 1. Germline lookup yields CDR1 SGHTA and CDR2 FQGNSA. CDR3 length: 14 amino acids. The CDR3 nucleotides read TGTGCCAGCAGCTTAGCCCTAGCGGGCTACGAGCAGTACTTC. Translating it yields CASSLALAGYEQYF.

In the case of this clone: At one of its ends the junction is not consistent with the germline gene, which may arise from a read error. The chain recombines TRBV5-8 with TRBJ2-5, with D perhaps matching TRBD1 (5 bases). The CDR3 is made up of 14 amino acids. Germline values: CDR1 SGHTS, CDR2 YDEGEE. The CDR3 region has the DNA TGTGCCAGCAGCTTAAGACAGAACCAAGGGACCCAGTACTTC. This sequence encodes CASSLRQNQGTQYF. Together with reference TRBV5-8 and TRBJ2-5, the CDR3 gives the full variable domain: EAGVTQSPTHLIKTRGQQATLRCSPISGHTSVYWYQQALGLGLQFLLWYDEGEERNRGNFPPRFSGRQFPNYSSELNVNALELEDSALYLCASSLRQNQGTQYFGPGTRLLVL.

This clone was counted a few times. The chain carries TRBV14 and TRBJ2-7; no clear D. The germline V and J ends were trimmed by 4 bases and 2 bases, with 9 bases remaining between them. CDR3 size: 13 residues. In germline, CDR1 is SGHDN, CDR2 FVKESK. The CDR3 loop is CASSPDPPYEQYF. Here the CDR3 DNA reads TGTGCCAGCAGCCCCGATCCCCCCTACGAGCAGTACTTC.

The CDR3: CASSPRENSNQPQHF. The CDR3 DNA reads TGTGCCAGCAGTCCACGGGAAAATAGCAATCAGCCCCAGCATTTT. The J gene is TRBJ1-5, the V gene TRBV25-1; D unclear. V was clipped by 5 bases and J by 0 bases, with 11 bases between them. This CDR3 has 15 residues. CDR1 is MGHDK, CDR2 SYGVNS, per germline. Together with reference TRBV25-1 and TRBJ1-5, the CDR3 gives the full variable domain: EADIYQTPRYLVIGTGKKITLECSQTMGHDKMYWYQQDPGMELHLIHYSYGVNSTEKGDLSSESTVSRIRTEHFPLTLESARPSHTSQYLCASSPRENSNQPQHFGDGTRLSIL.

V gene TRBV18 combines with J gene TRBJ2-3; D is perhaps TRBD2 (6 bases). CDR1 is KGHSH and CDR2 is LQKENI in the germline V gene. The CDR3 loop spans 13 amino acids. V was clipped by 7 bases and J by 2 bases, with 10 bases between them. The CDR3 spells CASLGLLTDTQYF. As DNA, the CDR3 is TGTGCCAGCTTGGGACTCCTCACAGATACGCAGTATTTT.

The rearrangement uses TRBV6-5 and TRBJ2-7; 10 bases align to TRBD2. The J segment lost 2 bases and the V segment lost 6 bases, leaving 4 bases of the junction unmatched. Germline CDR1 reads MNHEY; CDR2 reads SVGAGI. The CDR3 covers 14 residues. The CDR3 sequence is CASRNLAGAYEQYF. CDR3 nucleotide sequence: TGTGCCAGCAGAAACCTAGCGGGGGCCTACGAGCAGTACTTC.

A single count supports this clone. The genes are TRBV2 and TRBJ2-1, with 8 positions matching TRBD2. V lost 0 bases to trimming and J lost 4 bases; unmatched junction nucleotides: 8. Germline lookup yields CDR1 SNHLY and CDR2 FYNNEI. This CDR3 comprises 17 residues. The CDR3 is CASSEALRRGAYNEQFF. The CDR3 region has the DNA TGTGCCAGCAGTGAAGCGCTTCGGCGGGGGGCGTACAATGAGCAGTTCTTC.

This clone is a singleton in its sample. The rearrangement uses TRBV4-1 and TRBJ1-3; D not resolved. The CDR3 sequence is 15 residues long. With 1 base removed from V and 4 bases from J, the gap between germline ends came to 11 bases. In germline, CDR1 is MGHRA, CDR2 YSYEKL. This CDR3 reads CASSQAGPRGNTIYF. CDR3 sequence (DNA): TGCGCCAGCAGCCAAGCTGGTCCGCGCGGAAACACCATATATTTT.

The rearrangement links TRBV6-5 to TRBJ2-7; no clear D. The CDR3 covers 13 residues. V was trimmed by 6 bases and J by 0 bases, leaving 9 bases between them. The germline CDR1 and CDR2 sequences are MNHEY and SVGAGI. The CDR3 nucleotides read TGTGCCAGCAGCAGGACGGCCTCCTACGAGCAGTACTTC. Translation: CASSRTASYEQYF.

The chain links TRBV5-4 to TRBJ1-1; the match to TRBD1 covers 7 bases. CDR1 SGHNT and CDR2 YYREEE come from the germline V gene (reference sequence). This CDR3 contains 13 residues. V lost 4 bases, J lost 10 bases, and 10 bases stayed unmatched. CDR3 loop: CASSDSRGRGAFF. In nucleotides, the CDR3 is TGTGCCAGCAGCGATTCTAGGGGGCGCGGAGCTTTCTTT.